A single T cell receptor (beta chain) is shown here with its context. What it recognizes is unknown. The sample is drawn from a study of cytomegalovirus exposure and HLA in healthy donors. 60 Vbeta and 13 Jbeta primers were used in PCR. Assay: immunoSEQ multiplex PCR; the TCRdb copy retains only in-frame clones and omits some. The repertoire has about 140,000 clones, 88% of them found once; the top ten carry roughly 0.5%. Study-wide findings and caveats: Researchers counted roughly 160 TCR beta chains as cytomegalovirus-associated.

Sequencing input: PBMCs. The receptor comes from a woman aged 40 to 49 in good health and CMV-seronegative.

CDR3 sequence: CASSSYRERGGYTF. The CDR3 DNA follows: TGTGCCAGCAGCTCGTACAGGGAGCGGGGTGGCTACACCTTC. The V gene is TRBV7-8, the J gene TRBJ1-2; perhaps TRBD1 as D (6 bases). Looked up from germline, CDR1 is SGHVS and CDR2 is FQNEAQ. The CDR3 runs 14 residues. Between the trimmed V and J ends, which lost 4 bases and 7 bases, there was a span of 16 bases.